This is a list of T cell receptor beta chains from one sample in a study of radiotherapy plus CTLA-4 blockade in lung cancer. TCRdb's copy holds only in-frame clones and misses some; the assay was immunoSEQ multiplex PCR. The table records some 110,000 clones, roughly 74% of them present only once. Sequenced here: peripheral blood, sampled from a patient treated with radiotherapy plus ipilimumab. The receptor source for this set is a human donor with non-small cell lung cancer who had a partial response to radiotherapy plus ipilimumab. Both conserved end residues are trimmed from each CDR3. Clone size is stated in some rows and not others, as once, few, many or a class when expanded.

V,size,J,CDR3
TRBV7-2,once,TRBJ1-3,ASSLGTGTDRGNTIY
TRBV6-1,.,TRBJ1-5,ASRVRGRSQPQH
TRBV7-2,.,TRBJ1-1,ASSLVSQGSEAF
TRBV7-2,.,TRBJ2-2,ASSRSRVNTGELF
TRBV28,.,TRBJ1-1,ASSYTGGRGTEAF
TRBV7-8,.,TRBJ1-5,ASSLAPPSVNQPQH
TRBV25-1,.,TRBJ2-6,ASSARTTGANVLT
TRBV5-1,.,TRBJ1-1,ASSPGHMNTEAF
TRBV6-1,.,TRBJ2-1,ASSEARRESEF
TRBV11-3,.,TRBJ2-3,ASSLRGTDTQY
TRBV5-1,.,TRBJ1-1,ASSATTGGVWTEAF
TRBV2,.,TRBJ1-1,ASSVETGNTEAF
TRBV7-9,.,TRBJ2-1,ASSNNRGLTPF
TRBV19,.,TRBJ1-5,ASSITGSNQPQH
TRBV18,.,TRBJ2-1,ASSLRRETYNEQF
TRBV7-8,.,TRBJ2-2,ASSPGLAGPGELF
TRBV7-9,.,TRBJ2-6,ASSALHSGANVLT
TRBV18,.,TRBJ2-1,ASSPGRRGIVGYNEQF
TRBV7-2,.,TRBJ2-5,ASSLVGGSKETQY
TRBV29-1,.,TRBJ2-4,SVVSGRGGKNIQY
TRBV28,many,TRBJ1-5,ASSLTALHGNQPQH
TRBV2,once,TRBJ1-4,ASSGGQSGTNEKLF
TRBV6-5,few,TRBJ2-5,ASSYTSGRASETQY
TRBV2,.,TRBJ2-3,ASRTLDLYTQY
TRBV7-9,many,TRBJ1-1,ASSLGLGGEKTEAF
TRBV19,once,TRBJ1-5,ASKVSRNQPQH
TRBV19,.,TRBJ2-1,ASSTGGRAYNEQF
TRBV10-3,.,TRBJ1-1,AISRWQGNTEAF
TRBV5-1,.,TRBJ2-1,ASSLTGTGAWEQF
TRBV7-3,.,TRBJ2-1,ASSLSGGEQF
TRBV6-5,.,TRBJ2-7,ASSLNPGGTFHEQY
TRBV5-6,.,TRBJ2-3,ASSFGGEGFGTQY
TRBV7-6,once,TRBJ1-1,ASSLGQGYGEAF
TRBV30,.,TRBJ2-1,AWSGGDRPNYNEQF
TRBV2,.,TRBJ1-2,ASSDGVPEGYT
TRBV5-1,.,TRBJ2-7,ASSSVGGTGGYEQY
TRBV19,.,TRBJ1-2,ASTSDRYYGYT
TRBV15,.,TRBJ2-7,ATSSRTGLDEQY
TRBV5-1,once,TRBJ2-7,ASSYYSITGSSYEQY
TRBV27,.,TRBJ2-7,ASSPGQGKGYEQY
TRBV28,.,TRBJ1-2,ASSPAALGGPYGYT
TRBV4-1,few,TRBJ2-1,ASSQAGLAGGDNEQF
TRBV13,.,TRBJ2-1,ASSLISWTGVLNEQF
TRBV5-1,.,TRBJ2-7,ASSLQPWEDEQY
TRBV30,.,TRBJ2-5,AWSKRGTGQETQY
TRBV7-9,.,TRBJ1-5,LTYLGPGHLSVNQPQH
TRBV6-1,.,TRBJ1-4,ASSSGNREKLF
TRBV6-1,.,TRBJ2-3,ASSERLVDTQY
TRBV10-3,.,TRBJ2-2,ATGPFAANTGELF
TRBV2,.,TRBJ2-2,ASRSMVSNTGELF
TRBV28,.,TRBJ1-4,ASSNRDTKPEKLF